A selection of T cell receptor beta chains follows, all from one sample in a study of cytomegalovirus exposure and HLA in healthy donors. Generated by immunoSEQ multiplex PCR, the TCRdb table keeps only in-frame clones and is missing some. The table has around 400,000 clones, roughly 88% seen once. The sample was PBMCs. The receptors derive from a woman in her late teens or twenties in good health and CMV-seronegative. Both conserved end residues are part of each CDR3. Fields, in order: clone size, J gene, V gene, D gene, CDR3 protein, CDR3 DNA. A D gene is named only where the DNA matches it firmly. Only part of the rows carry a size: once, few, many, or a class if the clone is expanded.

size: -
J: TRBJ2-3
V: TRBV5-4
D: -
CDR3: CASSLEGQGTQYF
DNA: TGTGCCAGCAGCTTGGAGGGCCAGGGGACGCAGTATTTT

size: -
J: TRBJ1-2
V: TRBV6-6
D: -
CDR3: CASSTRDSGVSYGYTF
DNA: TGTGCCAGCAGTACCAGGGATTCGGGCGTCTCCTATGGCTACACCTTC

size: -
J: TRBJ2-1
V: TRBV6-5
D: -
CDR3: CASSYGGARSPEQFF
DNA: TGTGCCAGCAGTTACGGGGGGGCCCGGTCCCCTGAGCAGTTCTTC

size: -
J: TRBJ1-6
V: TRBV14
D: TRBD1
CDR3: CASSQEGQGNSPLHF
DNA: TGTGCCAGCAGCCAAGAAGGACAGGGTAATTCACCCCTCCACTTT

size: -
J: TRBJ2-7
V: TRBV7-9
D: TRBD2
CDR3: CASRGLGQDLYEQYF
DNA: TGTGCCAGCAGAGGACTAGGTCAAGACTTATACGAGCAGTACTTC

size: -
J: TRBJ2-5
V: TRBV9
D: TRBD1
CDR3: CASSVSGTAQETQYF
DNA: TGTGCCAGCAGCGTATCAGGGACAGCCCAAGAGACCCAGTACTTC

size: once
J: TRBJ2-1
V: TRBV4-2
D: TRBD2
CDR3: CASSPPGEGQDYNEQFF
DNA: TGTGCCAGCAGCCCCCCCGGGGAGGGGCAGGACTACAATGAGCAGTTCTTC

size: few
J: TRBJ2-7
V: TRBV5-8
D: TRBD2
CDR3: CASSFGGRAYEQYF
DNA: TGTGCCAGCAGCTTCGGCGGGAGGGCCTACGAGCAGTACTTC

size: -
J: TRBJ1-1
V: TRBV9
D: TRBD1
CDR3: CASSPQGEEAFF
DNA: TGTGCCAGCAGCCCCCAGGGGGAAGAAGCTTTCTTT

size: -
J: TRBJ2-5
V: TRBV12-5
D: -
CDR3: CASGRGQSYQETQYF
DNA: TGTGCTAGTGGCCGAGGACAGTCCTATCAAGAGACCCAGTACTTC

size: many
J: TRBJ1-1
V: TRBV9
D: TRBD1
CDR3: CASRKGQANTEAFF
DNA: TGTGCCAGCAGAAAAGGACAGGCAAACACTGAAGCTTTCTTT

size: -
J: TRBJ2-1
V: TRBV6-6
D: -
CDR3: CASSYLAERMDEQFF
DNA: TGTGCCAGCAGTTACCTAGCTGAACGGATGGATGAGCAGTTCTTC

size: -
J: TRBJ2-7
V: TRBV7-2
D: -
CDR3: CASSLWGVPYEQYF
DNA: TGTGCCAGCAGCTTATGGGGGGTCCCCTACGAGCAGTACTTC

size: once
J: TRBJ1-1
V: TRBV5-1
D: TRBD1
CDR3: CASSLGQGYSEAFF
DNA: TGCGCCAGCAGCTTGGGACAGGGGTATTCTGAAGCTTTCTTT

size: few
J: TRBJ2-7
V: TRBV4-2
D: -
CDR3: CASSPRGDSTYEQYF
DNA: TGTGCCAGCAGCCCCAGGGGGGACTCCACCTACGAGCAGTACTTC

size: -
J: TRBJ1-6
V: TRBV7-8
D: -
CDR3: CASSLVGASSYNSPLHF
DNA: TGTGCCAGCAGCTTAGTCGGAGCTAGCTCCTATAATTCACCCCTCCACTTT

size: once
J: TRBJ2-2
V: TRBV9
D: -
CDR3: CASSVQGLTNTGELFF
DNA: TGTGCCAGCAGCGTGCAAGGACTAACGAACACCGGGGAGCTGTTTTTT

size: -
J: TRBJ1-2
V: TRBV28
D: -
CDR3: CASTTPSGYGYTF
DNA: TGTGCCAGCACTACCCCGTCGGGCTATGGCTACACCTTC

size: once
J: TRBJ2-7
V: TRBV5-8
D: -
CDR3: CASSPVAYEQYF
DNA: TGTGCCAGCAGTCCGGTCGCCTACGAGCAGTACTTC

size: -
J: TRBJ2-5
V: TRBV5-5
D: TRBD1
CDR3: CASSWGQGWEETQYF
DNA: TGTGCCAGCAGCTGGGGACAGGGATGGGAAGAGACCCAGTACTTC

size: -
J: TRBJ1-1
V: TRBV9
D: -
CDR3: CASSVGGLVNTEAFF
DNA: TGTGCCAGCAGCGTAGGAGGCCTAGTGAACACTGAAGCTTTCTTT

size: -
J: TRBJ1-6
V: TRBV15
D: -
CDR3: CAMLTWGGNSPLHF
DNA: TGTGCCATGTTAACATGGGGAGGCAATTCACCCCTCCACTTT